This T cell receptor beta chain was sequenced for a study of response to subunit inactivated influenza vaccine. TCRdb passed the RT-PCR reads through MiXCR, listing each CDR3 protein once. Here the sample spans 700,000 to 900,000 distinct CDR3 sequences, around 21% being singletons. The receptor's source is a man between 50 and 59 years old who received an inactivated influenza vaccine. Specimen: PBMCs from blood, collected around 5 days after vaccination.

In nucleotides, the CDR3 is TGTGCCAGCAGCGTAGAGGGTTGGGTCTGGAATGAGCAGTTCTTC. Its protein product is CASSVEGWVWNEQFF. The chain joins TRBV9 to TRBJ2-1; D gene ambiguous. Trimming removed 0 bases at V and 7 bases at J, with 14 bases between. In germline, CDR1 is SGDLS, CDR2 YYNGEE. This CDR3 is 15 amino acids long.